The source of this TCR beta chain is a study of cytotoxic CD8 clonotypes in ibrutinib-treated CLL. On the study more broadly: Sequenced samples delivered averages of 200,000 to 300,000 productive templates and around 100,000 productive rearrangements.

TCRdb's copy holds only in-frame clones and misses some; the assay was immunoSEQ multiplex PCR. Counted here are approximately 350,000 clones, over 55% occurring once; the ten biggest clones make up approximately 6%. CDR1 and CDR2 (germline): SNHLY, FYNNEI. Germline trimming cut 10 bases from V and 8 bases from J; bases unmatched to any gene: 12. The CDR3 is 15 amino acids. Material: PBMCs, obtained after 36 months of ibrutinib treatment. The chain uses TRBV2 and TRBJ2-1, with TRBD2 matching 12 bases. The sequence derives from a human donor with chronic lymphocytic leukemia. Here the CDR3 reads CAMRGLAGARDEQFF. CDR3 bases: TGTGCCATGCGGGGACTAGCGGGTGCAAGGGATGAGCAGTTCTTC.